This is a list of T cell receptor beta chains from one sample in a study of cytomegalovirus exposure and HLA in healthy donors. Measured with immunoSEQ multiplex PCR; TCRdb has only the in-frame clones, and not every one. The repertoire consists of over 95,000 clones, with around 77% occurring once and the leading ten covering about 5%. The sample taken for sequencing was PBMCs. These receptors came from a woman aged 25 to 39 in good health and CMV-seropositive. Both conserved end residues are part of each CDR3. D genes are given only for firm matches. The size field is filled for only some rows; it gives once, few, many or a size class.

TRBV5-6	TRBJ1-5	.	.	TGTGCCAGCAGCTTGTCTTTTAGCAATCAGCCCCAGCATTTT	CASSLSFSNQPQHF
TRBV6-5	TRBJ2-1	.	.	TGTGCCAGCAGTTACGGAGCGTTCGTGGACAATGAGCAGTTCTTC	CASSYGAFVDNEQFF
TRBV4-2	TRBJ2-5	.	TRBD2	TGTGCCAGCAGCCAAGAAGAGGCTTCGCTCGGACTAGCCGGACAGACCCAGTACTTC	CASSQEEASLGLAGQTQYF
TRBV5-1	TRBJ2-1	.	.	TGCGCCAGCAGCTTGGTAGGAGGAGACTACAATGAGCAGTTCTTC	CASSLVGGDYNEQFF
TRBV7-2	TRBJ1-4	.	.	TGTGCCAGCAGCCTCTTCACCCAGGGTGAAAAACTGTTTTTT	CASSLFTQGEKLFF
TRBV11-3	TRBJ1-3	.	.	TGTGCCAGCAGCTTTCGGGAGTCCGCCCATGGAAACACCATATATTTT	CASSFRESAHGNTIYF
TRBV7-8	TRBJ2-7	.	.	TGTGCCAGCAGCACAGCCTACGAGCAGTACTTC	CASSTAYEQYF
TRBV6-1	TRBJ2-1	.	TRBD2	TGTGCCAGCGATCCGGGACTAGCGGGAGTTAGGGAGCAGTTCTTC	CASDPGLAGVREQFF
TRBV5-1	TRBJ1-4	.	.	TGCGCCAGCAGCTTGGGTCAGGAGGGTGATGAACTGTTTTTT	CASSLGQEGDELFF
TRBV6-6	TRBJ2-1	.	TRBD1	TGTGCCAGCAGTTACTCGGGACAGGGTCACAATGAGCAGTTCTTC	CASSYSGQGHNEQFF
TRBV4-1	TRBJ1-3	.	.	TGCGCCAGCAGCAAGACAGACCTCGGAAACACCATATATTTT	CASSKTDLGNTIYF
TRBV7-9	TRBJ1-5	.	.	TGTGCCAGCAGCTTATTTGAGGCGGGACCTGGGCCCCAGCATTTT	CASSLFEAGPGPQHF
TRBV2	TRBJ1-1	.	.	TGTGCCAGCAGTGAAGACCGCGCTGAAGCTTTCTTT	CASSEDRAEAFF
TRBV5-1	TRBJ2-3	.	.	TGCGCCAGCGGGCAGGCTGAAAGAGATACGCAGTATTTT	CASGQAERDTQYF
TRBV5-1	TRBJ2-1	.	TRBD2	TGCGCCAGCAGCCCCAGACTAGCTGGTGAGCAGTTCTTC	CASSPRLAGEQFF
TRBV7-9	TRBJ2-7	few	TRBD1	TGTTCCAGCAGCTCAGGATTAGGGACAGGGTGGTACGAGCAGTACTTC	CSSSSGLGTGWYEQYF
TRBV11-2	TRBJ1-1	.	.	TGTGCCAGCAGTCCAGCGCTTGAAGCTTTCTTT	CASSPALEAFF
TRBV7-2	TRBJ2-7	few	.	TGTGCCAGCAGCTTAGCACAGGTTGGCTCCTACGAGCAGTACTTC	CASSLAQVGSYEQYF
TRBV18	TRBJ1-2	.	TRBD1	TGTGCCAGCTCACCCGGCGGGCAGGGGGCCGGGGGCTACACCTTC	CASSPGGQGAGGYTF
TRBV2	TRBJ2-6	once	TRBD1	TGTGCCAGCAGGGACCCTTTAACAGGGGCTGGGGCCAACGTCCTGACTTTC	CASRDPLTGAGANVLTF
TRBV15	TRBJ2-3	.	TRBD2	TGTGCCACCAGCAGAGGCTTAGCGGGAGGTTTTTCGGATACGCAGTATTTT	CATSRGLAGGFSDTQYF
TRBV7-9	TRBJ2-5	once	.	TGTGCCAGCAGCCCCCCGTTTGCCGACAGCCCCCAAGAGTACTTC	CASSPPFADSPQEYF
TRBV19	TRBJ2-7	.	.	TGTGCCAGCAGAGCACAGGGTTTATCCTACGAGCAGTACTTC	CASRAQGLSYEQYF
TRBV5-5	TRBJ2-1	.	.	TGTGCCAGCAGCTCTGAGGACAGAAATGAGCAGTTCTTC	CASSSEDRNEQFF
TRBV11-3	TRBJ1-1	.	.	TGTGCCACCGGGGGGGTGAGGACTGAAGCTTTCTTT	CATGGVRTEAFF
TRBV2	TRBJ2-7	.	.	TGTGCCAGCAGTGAGGAGGGGGCATACGAGCAGTACTTC	CASSEEGAYEQYF
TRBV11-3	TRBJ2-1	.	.	TGTGCCAGCAGCCATCGGGGGGCGGGAGCTTACAATGAGCAGTTCTTC	CASSHRGAGAYNEQFF
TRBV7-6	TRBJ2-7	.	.	TGTGCCAGCAGCTTAGCGATTAGCGGAAGCTACGAGCAGTACTTC	CASSLAISGSYEQYF
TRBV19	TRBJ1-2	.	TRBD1	TGTGCCAGTAGTATAGGCGACAGGGTGCGTTCCGGCTATGGCTACACCTTC	CASSIGDRVRSGYGYTF
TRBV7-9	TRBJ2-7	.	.	TGTGCCAGCAGCCAACTCTACGAGCAGTACTTC	CASSQLYEQYF
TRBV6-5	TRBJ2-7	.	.	TGTGCCAGCAGTTACTCGTTCCGCTACGAGCAGTACTTC	CASSYSFRYEQYF
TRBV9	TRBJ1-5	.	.	TGTGCCAGCAGCTCTGACAGTTCTGTTGGGCAGCCCCAGCATTTT	CASSSDSSVGQPQHF
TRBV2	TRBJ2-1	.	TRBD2	TGTGCCAGCAGTGAAAGGCTAGCGGGGGGCGAATTTCTAACTTCCTACAATGAGCAGTTCTTC	CASSERLAGGEFLTSYNEQFF
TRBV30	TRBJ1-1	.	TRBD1	TGTGCCTGGAGTGTACTAGACAGGGGAAAGAACACTGAAGCTTTCTTT	CAWSVLDRGKNTEAFF
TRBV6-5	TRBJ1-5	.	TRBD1	TGTGCCAGCAGTAGAAACAGGGGCGGACAGCCCCAGCATTTT	CASSRNRGGQPQHF
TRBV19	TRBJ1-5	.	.	TGTGCCAGTACCAATATCCCCGTTGGGGGACACGACTTTCAGCCCCAGCATTTT	CASTNIPVGGHDFQPQHF
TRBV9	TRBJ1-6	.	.	TGTGCCAGCAGCGTAGTAAGGGGTTCACCCCTCCACTTT	CASSVVRGSPLHF
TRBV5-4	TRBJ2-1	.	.	TGTGCCAGCAGCCCTACCTACTCCTACAATGAGCAGTTCTTC	CASSPTYSYNEQFF
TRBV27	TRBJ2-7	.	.	TGTGCCAGCAGTTCCATACCTAGACGGGGAAGCTCCTACGAGCAGTACTTC	CASSSIPRRGSSYEQYF
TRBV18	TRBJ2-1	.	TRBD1	TGTGCCAGCTCACCTTCGCAGGGGGCGAGGAATGAGCAGTTCTTC	CASSPSQGARNEQFF
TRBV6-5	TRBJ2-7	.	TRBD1	TGTGCCAGCAGTTCCACCAATACAGGGGGCGACGAGCAGTACTTC	CASSSTNTGGDEQYF
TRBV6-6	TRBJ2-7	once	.	TGTGCCAGCGCATCAGGTAGCTCCTACGAGCAGTACTTC	CASASGSSYEQYF
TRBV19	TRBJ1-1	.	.	TGTGCCAGTAGTATCCCCAGGGCGAACACTGAAGCTTTCTTT	CASSIPRANTEAFF
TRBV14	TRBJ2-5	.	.	TGTGCCAGCAGCCAAGATAGGGGGACCCAGTACTTC	CASSQDRGTQYF
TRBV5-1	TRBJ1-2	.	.	TGCGCCAGCAGCCCCGGGACACGGGAAAACTATGGCTACACCTTC	CASSPGTRENYGYTF
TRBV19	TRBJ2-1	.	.	TGTGCCAGTAACCCCGGGGTAGGGAATGAGCAGTTCTTC	CASNPGVGNEQFF
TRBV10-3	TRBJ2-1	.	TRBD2	TGTGCCATCAGTGAGGCGGGAGGGACCTACAATGAGCAGTTCTTC	CAISEAGGTYNEQFF
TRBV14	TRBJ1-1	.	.	TGTGCCAGCAGCCAAGCTCACACCCGCCTGAACACTGAAGCTTTCTTT	CASSQAHTRLNTEAFF
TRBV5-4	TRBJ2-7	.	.	TGTGCCAGCAGCTTGGCCTCAGGAAACTACGAGCAGTACTTC	CASSLASGNYEQYF
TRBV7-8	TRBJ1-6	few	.	TGTGCCAGCAGCCCGGAGCTGAGCTCCTATAATTCACCCCTCCACTTT	CASSPELSSYNSPLHF
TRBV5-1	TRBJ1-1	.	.	TGCGCCAGCAGCTGGCAGGGGTCGAACACTGAAGCTTTCTTT	CASSWQGSNTEAFF
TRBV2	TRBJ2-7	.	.	TGTGCCAGCACCCCCGGAGGAGGATCCTACGAGCAGTACTTC	CASTPGGGSYEQYF
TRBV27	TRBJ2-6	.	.	TGTGCCAGCAGTTTCTCCAGTGCAGAGGGTGTCAACGTCCTGACTTTC	CASSFSSAEGVNVLTF
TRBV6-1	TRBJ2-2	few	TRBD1	TGTGCCAGCAGTGAAGGACAGGGCCGGGAGCTGTTTTTT	CASSEGQGRELFF